This section outlines one TCR beta chain sequence together with its context. Antigen specificity is unknown. One end of the junction varies from germline; a read error may be responsible. This specimen belongs to a study of cytomegalovirus exposure and HLA in healthy donors. Overall study findings and caveats: In a later analysis, at a false discovery rate of 0.05, 16,951 TCR beta sequences matched HLA alleles. Fewer N-insertions than the roughly 650-donor mean were reportedly shown by an Asian-associated ancestry cluster in a later analysis. Reports indicated that the classifier achieved high specificity and sensitivity in diagnosing cytomegalovirus status. Analyzed later, association rates of TCRs varied across HLA loci, with DRB1 most and HLA-C fewest.

PCR was performed using 60 Vbeta and 13 Jbeta primers. TCRdb's copy holds only in-frame clones and misses some; the assay was immunoSEQ multiplex PCR. The sample lists under 300,000 clones; 75% to 85% were seen once. Germline V lookup: CDR1 SGHTA, CDR2 FQGTGA. The CDR3 is 16 residues long. This receptor was obtained from an older woman in good health and CMV-seropositive. The V gene is TRBV7-3, the J gene TRBJ1-1; TRBD1 matches 7 bases. Sequencing used PBMCs. Here the CDR3 reads CASSLIPGGTNIEAFF. In DNA form, the CDR3 reads TGTGCCAGCAGCTTAATCCCAGGGGGAACGAACATTGAAGCTTTCTTT.